In this sample, the clone carrying this T cell receptor (beta chain) turned up a few times. Its antigen is currently unknown. PCR was performed using 60 Vbeta and 13 Jbeta primers. Clones were read by immunoSEQ multiplex PCR, and TCRdb kept only the in-frame ones, dropping some. The table shows 100,000 or so clones, with 65% to 85% occurring only once. The data derive from a study of cytomegalovirus exposure and HLA in healthy donors. The study's findings and limits: There were a few CMV-associated chains whose specificity for CMV antigens was confirmed in vitro. HLA restriction was apparent for most CMV-associated TCR beta chains in a later analysis.

Germline loops: CDR1 SGDLS, CDR2 YYNGEE. This CDR3 has 16 amino acids. V lost 5 bases and J 0 bases, leaving 16 bases between the germline ends. This chain connects TRBV9 to TRBJ2-3, with D hard to call. Sample: PBMCs. The sequence derives from a woman aged 40 to 55 in good health and CMV-seronegative. CDR3 amino acids: CASSLSPTSSTDTQYF. In DNA, the CDR3 is TGTGCCAGCAGTTTATCCCCTACTTCTAGCACAGATACGCAGTATTTT.